The clone carrying this T cell receptor (beta chain) was recorded many times. The data were taken from a study of T cells in Graves' hyperthyroidism and ophthalmopathy. V was trimmed by 6 bases and J by 6 bases, leaving 24 bases between them. CDR3 length equals 17 residues. Germline V gene lookup returns CDR1 LGHNA and CDR2 YNFKEQ. Amplified regions were TCR beta CDR3 sequences from RNA transcripts. Researchers ran a first-round RT-PCR on the TCR CDR3 using the HTBI primer set. TCRdb used MiXCR to reprocess the multiplex PCR reads, holding one entry per CDR3 protein. The sample consists of more than 55,000 distinct CDR3 sequences, roughly half of them appearing once.

The TCR originated in a woman in her fifties or sixties with Graves' ophthalmopathy. The J gene is TRBJ2-1, the V gene TRBV4-2; TRBD2 might be the D (7 bases). The sample comprised blood. The DNA of the CDR3 is TGTGCCAGCAGTTCGGGACGGGGGGCCTCTATTTCCAATGAGCAGTTCTTC. Translating gives CASSSGRGASISNEQFF.